These 30 T cell receptor beta chains came from one sample sequenced in a study of T cell repertoires in cytomegalovirus infection. These receptors have no known antigen. TCRdb re-called the reads with MiXCR, one entry per CDR3 protein. The sample holds 44,000 or so distinct CDR3 sequences, around 23% seen once. The sequencing here drew on CD8+ T cells from cultured PBMCs, taken from culture after CMV antigen stimulation. The source of these receptors is a human donor in good health (CMV status not recorded). Some clones in this sample may be carry-over from other donors' samples.

Of note for this clonotype: Given a much more abundant clone one base away, this may be a read error. CDR3 sequence (DNA): TGTGCCAGCAGTTACAACAGGGTAGTCGGGGACACTGAAGCTTTATTT. Protein product: CASSYNRVVGDTEALF. This sequence joins TRBV28 and TRBJ1-1, with D possibly matching TRBD1 (6 bases). The CDR3 totals 16 residues. The germline CDR1 and CDR2 sequences are MDHEN and SYDVKM.

The V gene is TRBV7-2, the J gene TRBJ2-5; TRBD2 might be the D (6 bases). The V end lost 5 bases, the J end lost 0 bases, and 16 bases lay between the germline ends. Germline CDR1 is SGHTA and CDR2 is FQGNSA. There are 16 residues in the CDR3. The CDR3 DNA follows: TGTGCCAGCAGCCTCCCGGGAAGCGGGTACCAAGAGACCCAGTACTTC. Residues: CASSLPGSGYQETQYF.

This sequence joins TRBV7-9 and TRBJ2-1, with D possibly being TRBD2 (5 bases). The V gene's germline CDR1 is SEHNR and CDR2 FQNEAQ (reference sequence). The CDR3 spans 13 residues. The germline V and J ends were trimmed by 11 bases and 8 bases, with 19 bases remaining between them. This CDR3 is CALMGAFRDEQFF. DNA of the CDR3: TGTGCCCTTATGGGAGCATTCCGGGATGAGCAGTTCTTC.

This clonotype was seen repeatedly, ten times or more. This rearrangement joins TRBV7-2 to TRBJ2-7, with D maybe TRBD2 (5 bases). Trimming removed 5 bases from V and 3 bases from J, with 14 bases in between. The CDR3 has 14 amino acids. Germline lookup yields CDR1 SGHTA and CDR2 FQGNSA. In nucleotides, the CDR3 is TGTGCCAGCAGCCCCTTAGGGAGTCGCTACGAGCAGTACTTC. Translated, it gives CASSPLGSRYEQYF.

This clonotype was detected only a few times. CDR3 sequence: CASSLRATGADTQYF. CDR3 nucleotide sequence: TGTGCCAGCAGCCTCCGGGCCACAGGGGCAGATACGCAGTATTTT. The J gene is TRBJ2-3, the V gene TRBV7-9; 7 bases agree with TRBD1. CDR3 length: 15 residues. Trimming took 5 bases from V and 4 from J; bases not matched to a gene: 9. Germline V gene sequence: CDR1 SEHNR, CDR2 FQNEAQ (reference sequence).

In the case of this clonotype: The junction differs from germline at one of its ends, possibly a read error. The V and J genes are TRBV7-8 and TRBJ1-1, with D possibly being TRBD1 (5 bases). The CDR3 runs 13 residues. Looked up from germline, CDR1 is SGHVS and CDR2 is FQNEAQ. In DNA form, the CDR3 reads TGTGCCAGCAACTTAGGATACGGGGCAGAAGCTTTCTTT. The encoded protein is CASNLGYGAEAFF.

This clonotype was seen more than once but under ten times. J is TRBJ2-1 and V is TRBV29-1; no firm D call. V was trimmed by 2 bases and J by 0 bases, leaving 11 bases between them. The CDR3 is made up of 15 amino acids. Germline CDR1 and CDR2: SQVTM and ANQGSEA. CDR3 nucleotide sequence: TGCAGCGTTGAATGGCGGCCCAGCTCCTACAATGAGCAGTTCTTC. Translating it yields CSVEWRPSSYNEQFF.

This chain joins TRBV27 and TRBJ2-1; 10 bases align to TRBD2. The CDR3 loop spans 16 amino acids. The germline gives CDR1 MNHEY, CDR2 SMNVEV (reference sequence). V shed 7 bases and J 3 bases; nucleotides not matched to a gene: 9. The CDR3: CASNTRGTSVYNEQFF. CDR3 coding DNA: TGTGCCAGCAATACCCGAGGGACTAGCGTCTACAATGAGCAGTTCTTC.

This clonotype has just a few counts. J is TRBJ2-2 and V is TRBV6-8; the D is unclear. The V gene's germline CDR1 is MNHGY and CDR2 SAAAGT. The CDR3 is 14 amino acids. V lost 5 bases to trimming and J lost 3 bases, with 10 bases between them. CDR3 sequence (DNA): TGTGCCAGCAGTAAATCGACGGACACCGGGGAGCTGTTTTTT. It codes for CASSKSTDTGELFF.

This rearrangement joins TRBV6-6 to TRBJ1-1; the D gene is possibly TRBD1 (5 bases). The CDR3 totals 15 residues. V was shortened by 4 bases and J by 3 bases, with 15 bases between the two germline ends. CDR1 MNHNY and CDR2 SVGAGI come from the germline V gene (reference sequence). CDR3 sequence: CASSSGTFGDTEAFF. CDR3 DNA sequence: TGTGCCAGCAGTTCAGGGACCTTTGGGGACACTGAAGCTTTCTTT.

There are a few counts of this clonotype. The chain employs TRBV30 and TRBJ2-7, with 7 bases fitting TRBD2. CDR1 and CDR2 from the germline V gene are GTSNPN and SVGIG (reference sequence). V shed 8 bases and J 6 bases; nucleotides not matched to a gene: 4. The CDR3 loop spans 10 amino acids. CDR3 amino acids: CAQGGSEQYF. Here the CDR3 DNA reads TGTGCCCAGGGAGGGAGCGAGCAGTACTTC.

This clonotype has more than one count but fewer than ten. At one end, the junction sequence differs from germline, possibly due to a read error. The J gene is TRBJ2-1, the V gene TRBV7-2; D gene ambiguous. The CDR3 contains 12 residues. Germline CDR1 and CDR2: SGHTA and FQGNSA. The CDR3 nucleotides read TGTGCCTGCAGCTCCCCCTACAATGAGCAGTTCTTC. Translating gives CACSSPYNEQFF.

This clonotype occurred a few times. This chain links TRBV6-1 with TRBJ2-3; 8 bases agree with TRBD2. V lost 5 bases to trimming and J lost 4 bases; unmatched junction nucleotides: 11. The CDR3 extends over 16 amino acids. The germline CDR1 and CDR2 sequences are MNHNS and SASEGT. Written as DNA, the CDR3 is TGTGCCAGCAGTCCTTGGGGACTAGGGAGCCCAGATACGCAGTATTTT. Its translation is CASSPWGLGSPDTQYF.

This clonotype has a count of ten or more. This rearrangement joins TRBV7-2 to TRBJ2-1; 9 bases are shared with TRBD2. J lost 7 bases, V lost 10 bases, and 14 bases had no gene match. Germline values: CDR1 SGHTA, CDR2 FQGNSA. The CDR3 runs 15 residues. Here the CDR3 reads CATRPSSGRSNEQFF. The CDR3 region has the DNA TGTGCCACTCGACCGAGTAGCGGGAGATCGAATGAGCAGTTCTTC.

This clonotype has just a few counts. The rearrangement uses TRBV15 and TRBJ2-1; D is undetermined. From germline, CDR1 is LNHNV and CDR2 YYDKDF (reference sequence). There are 14 residues in the CDR3. Trimming removed 5 bases at V and 5 bases at J, with 13 bases between. CDR3 in DNA: TGTGCCACCAGCGCCGGTCGTAATAACAATGAGCAGTTCTTC. Its translation is CATSAGRNNNEQFF. The full variable domain, its missing parts supplied by reference TRBV15 and TRBJ2-1, is DAMVIQNPRYQVTQFGKPVTLSCSQTLNHNVMYWYQQKSSQAPKLLFHYYDKDFNNEADTPDNFQSRRPNTSFCFLDIRSPGLGDTAMYLCATSAGRNNNEQFFGPGTRLTVL.

The chain uses TRBV11-2 and TRBJ2-7; 12 positions agree with TRBD2. The CDR3 is made up of 13 amino acids. Losses at the gene ends were 10 bases for V and 2 bases for J; bases not matched to a gene: 3. Germline CDR1 SGHAT, CDR2 FQNNGV. Here the CDR3 DNA reads TGTGCCATCTCTAGCGGGAGGGCCTACGAGCAGTACTTC. Protein product: CAISSGRAYEQYF.

The chain couples TRBV7-8 to TRBJ1-2; TRBD1 aligns across 7 bases. CDR1 and CDR2 (germline): SGHVS, FQNEAQ. The ends lost 4 bases at V and 11 bases at J; junction bases unmatched: 13. The CDR3 runs 14 residues. CDR3 bases: TGTGCCAGCAGCTCTCGGCAGGGACAGCCTGAGTACACCTTC. Protein sequence: CASSSRQGQPEYTF.

This clonotype occurred a few times. J is TRBJ1-4 and V is TRBV12-3 or TRBV12-4; no firm D call. This CDR3 spans 13 amino acids. The V end lost 4 bases, the J end lost 7 bases, and 10 bases lay between the germline ends. The CDR3 reads CASSSSVSEKLFF. The DNA for the CDR3 is TGTGCCAGCAGTTCTTCAGTGAGTGAAAAACTGTTTTTT.

This clonotype has more than one count but fewer than ten. A junction end diverges from the germline sequence, so it may reflect a read error. The V call is TRBV6-5, the J call TRBJ2-2; D is undetermined. CDR3 size: 14 residues. Germline loops: CDR1 MNHEY, CDR2 SVGAGI. CDR3 DNA: TGTTCCAGCAGTTATATGCAGGACACCGGGGAGCTGTTTTTT. Its translation is CSSSYMQDTGELFF.

The chain combines TRBV7-6 with TRBJ2-1, with D possibly being TRBD2 (5 bases). The CDR3 totals 14 residues. Germline CDR1 and CDR2: SGHVS and FNYEAQ. Trimming took off 5 bases at V and 8 bases at J, with 16 bases between the two ends. CDR3 amino acids: CASSRTPRGDEQFF. The CDR3 DNA follows: TGTGCCAGCAGCCGGACTCCCAGAGGAGATGAGCAGTTCTTC.

The chain uses TRBV6-6 and TRBJ1-5, with unresolved D. CDR3 length: 16 residues. In germline, CDR1 is MNHNY, CDR2 SVGAGI (reference sequence). Trimming stripped 0 bases from V and 0 bases from J, with 9 bases between. The DNA of the CDR3 is TGTGCCAGCAGTTACTCGCGGGGTGATAGCAATCAGCCCCAGCATTTT. Protein: CASSYSRGDSNQPQHF.

The genes are TRBV7-9 and TRBJ2-1, with D possibly matching TRBD2 (6 bases). This CDR3 comprises 16 residues. The germline gives CDR1 SEHNR, CDR2 FQNEAQ (reference sequence). The V and J ends lost 3 bases and 8 bases respectively, with 20 bases between them. The CDR3 bases are TGTGCCAGCAGCTTCCCACCGGGAGCCTATCGCGATGAGCAGTTCTTC. Its translation: CASSFPPGAYRDEQFF.

The chain employs TRBV7-9 and TRBJ2-7, with D tentatively TRBD2 (6 bases). There are 16 residues in the CDR3. V dropped 5 bases and J dropped 2 bases, with 19 bases sitting between them. Germline loops: CDR1 SEHNR, CDR2 FQNEAQ (reference sequence). The CDR3 here is CASSPGGTSRPYEQYF. The CDR3 bases are TGTGCCAGCAGCCCAGGCGGCACTAGCCGACCCTACGAGCAGTACTTC.

This clonotype occurred many times. This chain connects TRBV7-8 to TRBJ2-3; D not resolved. Germline CDR1 SGHVS, CDR2 FQNEAQ. V shed 5 bases and J shed 2 bases, with 11 bases lying between them. The CDR3 consists of 14 residues. CDR3 DNA sequence: TGTGCCAGCAGCCTTGGCAGGAACACAGATACGCAGTATTTT. Its translation is CASSLGRNTDTQYF.

This clonotype was seen a few times. The chain couples TRBV4-3 to TRBJ1-2; D unresolved. V gave up 2 bases and J gave up 8 bases, with 15 bases separating them. In germline, CDR1 is LGHNA, CDR2 YSLEER. The CDR3 loop spans 14 amino acids. Written as DNA, the CDR3 is TGCGCCAGCAGCCAACGGGGAAAAGGTGGCGGCTACACCTTC. Translation gives CASSQRGKGGGYTF.

The J gene is TRBJ2-1, the V gene TRBV11-3; D perhaps matches TRBD2 (6 bases). The CDR3 totals 16 residues. Trimming took 2 bases from V and 4 from J, leaving 15 bases between them. Germline CDR1 and CDR2: SGHNT and YENEEA. CDR3 in DNA: TGTGCCAGCAGCTTACTCGGAGGAGCGGGTTACAATGAGCAGTTCTTC. Translation: CASSLLGGAGYNEQFF.

This clonotype was detected ten times or more. V usage is TRBV7-2 and J usage is TRBJ2-3; the match to TRBD2 covers 9 bases. The CDR3 loop spans 16 amino acids. Unmatched junction bases numbered 10, after V lost 6 bases and J lost 3 bases. The germline CDR1 and CDR2 sequences are SGHTA and FQGNSA. The CDR3 coding sequence is TGTGCCAGCAGATTGCGGGATAGCGGGAGTACAGATACGCAGTATTTT. Protein product: CASRLRDSGSTDTQYF.

This clonotype was counted a few times. The rearrangement uses TRBV7-6 and TRBJ2-7, with 7 bases aligning to TRBD2. The CDR3 sequence is 13 residues long. V shed 10 bases and J 5 bases; nucleotides not matched to a gene: 11. The germline V gene has CDR1 SGHVS and CDR2 FNYEAQ. The DNA for the CDR3 is TGTGCCACCCAGAACTCGGGAGGAAACGAGCAGTACTTC. This sequence encodes CATQNSGGNEQYF.

This clonotype was observed a handful of times. The chain carries TRBV6-1 and TRBJ2-7, with D perhaps matching TRBD1 or TRBD2 (6 bases each). CDR1 MNHNS and CDR2 SASEGT come from the germline V gene. This CDR3 has 14 residues. Trimming took 6 bases from V and 2 from J, leaving 14 bases between them. CDR3 residues: CASSGVGGPYEQYF. As DNA, the CDR3 is TGTGCCAGCAGCGGCGTCGGGGGCCCCTACGAGCAGTACTTC.

The chain has TRBV6-5 and TRBJ1-3; D call uncertain. The CDR3 is made up of 15 amino acids. CDR1 is MNHEY and CDR2 is SVGAGI in the germline V gene. V was clipped by 6 bases and J by 0 bases, with 12 bases between them. The CDR3 loop is CASRATESSGNTIYF. CDR3 nucleotides: TGTGCCAGCAGAGCGACGGAGAGCTCTGGAAACACCATATATTTT.